This T cell receptor beta chain came from a study of cytomegalovirus exposure and HLA in healthy donors. The germline V and J ends were trimmed by 0 bases and 0 bases, with 12 bases remaining between them. This CDR3 spans 16 amino acids. CDR1 is LNHNV and CDR2 is YYDKDF in the germline V gene (reference sequence). It was with 60 Vbeta and 13 Jbeta primers that the PCR ran. Using immunoSEQ multiplex PCR, the repertoire was profiled, and TCRdb retains in-frame clones only, with some absent. Of some 170,000 clones listed, 81% were seen once; the top ten hold less than 15%. Study results and caveats: Rare sequences made up most TCRs, while some public TCRs were found in many donors. Later, an analysis showed that TCR beta chains associated with HLA were more clonally expanded than others that were equally common. The authors later found TCR association rates varying by HLA locus, with DRB1 most and HLA-C fewest.

Concerning this clone: Its antigen is currently unknown.

The specimen was PBMCs. The V call is TRBV15, the J call TRBJ2-7, with a weak D call TRBD1 (6 bases). This clonotype was obtained from a woman between 45 and 60 years old in good health and CMV-seronegative. CDR3 coding DNA: TGTGCCACCAGCAGAGAGGGAGTCAGGGGCTCCTACGAGCAGTACTTC. Translated: CATSREGVRGSYEQYF.